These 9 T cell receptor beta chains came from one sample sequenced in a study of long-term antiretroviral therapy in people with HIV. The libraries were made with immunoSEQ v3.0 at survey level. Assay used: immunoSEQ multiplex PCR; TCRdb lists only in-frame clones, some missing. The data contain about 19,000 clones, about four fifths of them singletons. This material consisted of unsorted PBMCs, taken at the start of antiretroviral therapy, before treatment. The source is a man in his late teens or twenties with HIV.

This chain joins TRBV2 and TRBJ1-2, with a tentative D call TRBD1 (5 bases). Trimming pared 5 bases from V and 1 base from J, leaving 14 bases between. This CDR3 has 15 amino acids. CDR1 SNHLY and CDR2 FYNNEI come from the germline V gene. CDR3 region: CASSLKGPSNYGYTF. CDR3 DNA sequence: TGTGCCAGCAGTCTGAAGGGACCGAGTAACTATGGCTACACCTTC.

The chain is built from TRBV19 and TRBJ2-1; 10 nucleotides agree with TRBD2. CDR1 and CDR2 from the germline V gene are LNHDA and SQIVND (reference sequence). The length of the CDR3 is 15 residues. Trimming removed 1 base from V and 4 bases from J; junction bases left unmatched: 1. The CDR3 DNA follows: TGTGCCAGTAGTATAGCTAGCGGGAGATACAATGAGCAGTTCTTC. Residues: CASSIASGRYNEQFF. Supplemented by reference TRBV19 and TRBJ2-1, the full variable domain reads DGGITQSPKYLFRKEGQNVTLSCEQNLNHDAMYWYRQDPGQGLRLIYYSQIVNDFQKGDIAEGYSVSREKKESFPLTVTSAQKNPTAFYLCASSIASGRYNEQFFGPGTRLTVL.

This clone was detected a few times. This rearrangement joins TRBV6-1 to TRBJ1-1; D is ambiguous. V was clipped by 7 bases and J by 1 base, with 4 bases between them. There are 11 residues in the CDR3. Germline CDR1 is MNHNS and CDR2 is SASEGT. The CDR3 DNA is TGTGCCAGCATCTGGAACACTGAAGCTTTCTTT. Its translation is CASIWNTEAFF.

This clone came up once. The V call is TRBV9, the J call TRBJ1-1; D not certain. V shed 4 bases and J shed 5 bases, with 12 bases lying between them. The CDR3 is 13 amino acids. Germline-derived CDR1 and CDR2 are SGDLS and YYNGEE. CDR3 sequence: CASSPEIGTEAFF. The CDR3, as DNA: TGTGCCAGCAGCCCCGAGATTGGGACTGAAGCTTTCTTT.

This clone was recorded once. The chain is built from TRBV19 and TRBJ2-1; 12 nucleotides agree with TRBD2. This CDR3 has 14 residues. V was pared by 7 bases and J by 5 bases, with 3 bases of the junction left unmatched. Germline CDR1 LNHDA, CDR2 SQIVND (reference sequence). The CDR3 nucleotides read TGTGCCAGTACCCTAGCGGGAGGGAACAATGAGCAGTTCTTC. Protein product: CASTLAGGNNEQFF.

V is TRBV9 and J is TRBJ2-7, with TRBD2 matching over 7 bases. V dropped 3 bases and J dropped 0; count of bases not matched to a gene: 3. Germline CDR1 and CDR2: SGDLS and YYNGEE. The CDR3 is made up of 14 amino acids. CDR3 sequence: CASSEGGSSYEQYF. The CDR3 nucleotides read TGTGCCAGCAGCGAGGGAGGGAGCTCCTACGAGCAGTACTTC.

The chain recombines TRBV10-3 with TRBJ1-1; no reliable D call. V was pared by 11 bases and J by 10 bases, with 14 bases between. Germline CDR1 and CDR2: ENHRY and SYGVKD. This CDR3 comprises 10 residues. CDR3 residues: CAPNVRIAFF. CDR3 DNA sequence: TGTGCCCCAAATGTTCGCATAGCTTTCTTT.

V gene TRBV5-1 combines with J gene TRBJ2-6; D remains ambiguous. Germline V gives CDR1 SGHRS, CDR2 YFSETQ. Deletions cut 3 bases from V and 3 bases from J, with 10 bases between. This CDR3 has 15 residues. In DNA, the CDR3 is TGCGCCAGCAGCTCGGAAGGTTATGGGGCCAACGTCCTGACTTTC. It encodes CASSSEGYGANVLTF. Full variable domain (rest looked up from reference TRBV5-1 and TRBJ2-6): KAGVTQTPRYLIKTRGQQVTLSCSPISGHRSVSWYQQTPGQGLQFLFEYFSETQRNKGNFPGRFSGRQFSNSRSEMNVSTLELGDSALYLCASSSEGYGANVLTFGAGSRLTVL.

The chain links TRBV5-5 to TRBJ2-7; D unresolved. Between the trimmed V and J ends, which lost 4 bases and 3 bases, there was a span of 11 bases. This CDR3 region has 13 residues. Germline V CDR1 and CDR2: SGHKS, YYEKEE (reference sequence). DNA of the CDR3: TGTGCCAGCAGCAATTCAGTGTTCTACGAGCAGTACTTC. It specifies CASSNSVFYEQYF.